A selection of T cell receptor beta chains follows, all from one sample in a study of blood T cell repertoires in COVID-19. Method: immunoSEQ multiplex PCR; TCRdb's copy keeps in-frame clones and lacks some. Of about 99,000 clones in the sample, 91% are singletons; the top ten hold under 6.5%. Input material: peripheral blood. These receptors originate from a human donor in a cohort sampled during active COVID-19. The CDR3 runs from the conserved cysteine through the conserved F or W. D genes are given only for firm matches. Size is omitted from some rows. Given values are once, few, many or a class for expanded clones.

-	TRBV7-6	TRBJ1-1	-	TGTGCCAGCAGCTTAGCGGGACGGTCGGGGGCTGAAGCTTTCTTT	CASSLAGRSGAEAFF
-	TRBV14	TRBJ2-3	TRBD2	TGTGCCAGCAGCCAAGAGTGGCGGGAGGTAGATACGCAGTATTTT	CASSQEWREVDTQYF
-	TRBV19	TRBJ2-7	TRBD1	TGTGCCAGTAGTGTTCGGACAGGGGTCCCCTACGAGCAGTACTTC	CASSVRTGVPYEQYF
-	TRBV27	TRBJ2-3	-	TGTGCCAGCAGTTTAGGAGGAAGCACAGATACGCAGTATTTT	CASSLGGSTDTQYF
-	TRBV29-1	TRBJ1-1	TRBD1	TGCAGCGTTGAGGGCGAGTTGGGACAGGGGGAGTTTAACACTGAAGCTTTCTTT	CSVEGELGQGEFNTEAFF
many	TRBV29-1	TRBJ2-7	-	TGCAGCGTGAGACACAGGGAGACCTACGAGCAGTACTTC	CSVRHRETYEQYF
-	TRBV7-9	TRBJ2-5	-	TGTGCCAGCAGTCCTGGTTACAGGGTTGGGGAGACCCAGTACTTC	CASSPGYRVGETQYF
-	TRBV18	TRBJ2-7	TRBD1	TGTGCCAGCTCACCCGGGACAGGGGTATCCGGCGAGCAGTACTTC	CASSPGTGVSGEQYF
-	TRBV24-1	TRBJ1-5	-	TGTGCCACCAGTGATGGAGGGGTATCACAGCCCCAGCATTTT	CATSDGGVSQPQHF
few	TRBV6-2/TRBV6-3	TRBJ1-4	TRBD1	TGTGCCAGCAGTAACCACCGACAGGGTGAAAAACTGTTTTTT	CASSNHRQGEKLFF
once	TRBV6-5	TRBJ1-1	-	TGTGCCAGCAGACCGCGGGGTTGGGGAGCTTTCTTT	CASRPRGWGAFF
-	TRBV27	TRBJ2-1	TRBD2	TGTGCCAGCAGTCCCCCTGGACTAGCGGGAGGGACCAGAATTTACAATGAGCAGTTCTTC	CASSPPGLAGGTRIYNEQFF
-	TRBV7-2	TRBJ1-5	TRBD1	TGTGCCAGCAGCCCCGGACAGGGGGCTTGGAATCAGCCCCAGCATTTT	CASSPGQGAWNQPQHF
once	TRBV9	TRBJ2-7	TRBD2	TGTGCCAGCAGCGACACTAGCGGGAGTGTTGGCGAGCAGTACTTC	CASSDTSGSVGEQYF
-	TRBV5-4	TRBJ2-4	TRBD1	TGTGCCAGCAGCTTGGCGGACAGGGAGGAAAACATTCAGTACTTC	CASSLADREENIQYF
-	TRBV7-6	TRBJ2-5	-	TGTGCCAGCAGCTTGGCAGGAATGGCGTCCCAAGAGACCCAGTACTTC	CASSLAGMASQETQYF
-	TRBV5-1	TRBJ2-3	-	TGCGCCAGCAGCCCTGAGCCTAGCACAGATACGCAGTATTTT	CASSPEPSTDTQYF
-	TRBV27	TRBJ2-7	TRBD1	TGTGCCAGCAGTTTAGGGACAGCCGGCGAGCAGTACTTC	CASSLGTAGEQYF
few	TRBV7-9	TRBJ2-1	TRBD2	TGTGCCAGCAGCTTATCGCCCCTAGCGGGAGGATTCCATGAGCAGTTCTTC	CASSLSPLAGGFHEQFF
-	TRBV25-1	TRBJ2-2	TRBD1	TGTGCCAGCACCGGGACAGGGGTTATCACCGGGGAGCTGTTTTTT	CASTGTGVITGELFF
-	TRBV19	TRBJ2-1	TRBD2	TGTGCCAGTAGATTAGCGGGAGGCGCCATAAATGAGCAGTTCTTC	CASRLAGGAINEQFF
once	TRBV14	TRBJ1-2	TRBD1	TGTGCCAGCAGCCAAGAAAGTTACAAACTCACAGGGGGCTATGGCTACACCTTC	CASSQESYKLTGGYGYTF
-	TRBV5-1	TRBJ2-3	TRBD1	TGCGCCAGCAGCCACTTTAAAGGGACAGGGGGGAGCACAGATACGCAGTATTTT	CASSHFKGTGGSTDTQYF
-	TRBV4-2	TRBJ2-2	-	TGTGCCAGCAGCCACCAACAACGACAAGACACCGGGGAGCTGTTTTTT	CASSHQQRQDTGELFF
-	TRBV6-2/TRBV6-3	TRBJ2-7	TRBD1	TGTGCCAGCAGTTACTCTACCGGGACAGGGCTACACTACGAGCAGTACTTC	CASSYSTGTGLHYEQYF
-	TRBV7-3	TRBJ2-3	TRBD2	TGTGCCAGCAGCTCCCTGGGGACTAGCGGGGGACGCCGGTCCGCAGATACGCAGTATTTT	CASSSLGTSGGRRSADTQYF
-	TRBV4-3	TRBJ2-5	TRBD1	TGCGCCAGCAGTCTGGACAGGAACCCCTCGGAGACCCAGTACTTC	CASSLDRNPSETQYF
once	TRBV9	TRBJ2-1	-	TGTGCCAGCAGCGTGGGGGGAGGTGAGCAGTTCTTC	CASSVGGGEQFF
-	TRBV6-6	TRBJ1-2	-	TGTGCCAGCAGTCCCGAGGGGGTTGACAGACCTAGATCCTATGGCTACACCTTC	CASSPEGVDRPRSYGYTF